Shown below are 10 T cell receptor beta chains from a single sample sequenced in a study of shared clonotypes between healthy human individuals. The table came from immunoSEQ multiplex PCR; TCRdb's copy has only in-frame clones and leaves some out. The sample gives 150,000 to 200,000 clones, 85% to 95% of which show up once; roughly 0.07% is in the top ten. The specimen was naive CD4+ T cells sorted from blood. The subset was: CD45RA+ positively selected. These receptors originate from a woman between 25 and 40 years old in good health.

The V gene is TRBV4-1, the J gene TRBJ1-4; a possible D gene is TRBD1 (5 bases). From germline, CDR1 is MGHRA and CDR2 YSYEKL. The CDR3 sequence is 16 residues long. Trimming took off 3 bases at V and 4 bases at J, with 15 bases between the two ends. In DNA, the CDR3 is TGCGCCAGCAGCCACAGGACACCTGGACTTAATGAAAAACTGTTTTTT. Translation: CASSHRTPGLNEKLFF.

The rearrangement links TRBV11-2 to TRBJ2-2; the D gene is possibly TRBD1 (6 bases). The germline V gene has CDR1 SGHAT and CDR2 FQNNGV. Trimming shortened V by 1 base and J by 3 bases, and 6 bases separated the two germline ends. CDR3 size: 14 residues. CDR3 DNA sequence: TGTGCCAGCAGCTTAGGACAGGACACCGGGGAGCTGTTTTTT. It is translated as CASSLGQDTGELFF.

The V call is TRBV5-5, the J call TRBJ1-4; D is unresolved. The CDR3 is 15 amino acids. The V and J ends lost 0 bases and 0 bases respectively, with 6 bases between them. Per the germline V gene, CDR1 is SGHKS and CDR2 is YYEKEE (reference sequence). This chain's CDR3 is CASSLVPATNEKLFF. For the CDR3, the DNA is TGTGCCAGCAGCTTGGTTCCCGCAACTAATGAAAAACTGTTTTTT.

This clone appeared once. The chain recombines TRBV6-6 with TRBJ2-1, with D unclear. The CDR3 sequence is 15 residues long. Trimming removed 2 bases at V and 0 bases at J, with 8 bases between. Looked up from germline, CDR1 is MNHNY and CDR2 is SVGAGI (reference sequence). The CDR3 sequence is CASSYGVSSYNEQFF. In nucleotides, the CDR3 is TGTGCCAGCAGTTACGGGGTATCCTCCTACAATGAGCAGTTCTTC.

This clone was recorded a few times. This sample includes further DNA sequences coding for the same CDR3. The genes are TRBV30 and TRBJ2-7; D is ambiguous. CDR1 is GTSNPN and CDR2 is SVGIG in the germline V gene (reference sequence). V lost 1 base and J lost 3, with 4 bases in between. The CDR3 sequence is 11 residues long. CDR3 nucleotide sequence: TGTGCCTGGAGTGGGAGCTACGAGCAGTACTTC. Translated, it gives CAWSGSYEQYF. Combining the CDR3 with reference TRBV30 and TRBJ2-7 gives the whole variable domain SQTIHQWPATLVQPVGSPLSLECTVEGTSNPNLYWYRQAAGRGLQLLFYSVGIGQISSEVPQNLSASRPQDRQFILSSKKLLLSDSGFYLCAWSGSYEQYFGPGTRLTVT.

This clone has just a few counts. The chain uses TRBV27 and TRBJ2-7; D not certain. V was cut by 10 bases and J by 2 bases, with 3 bases left in between. This CDR3 is 9 amino acids long. CDR1 MNHEY and CDR2 SMNVEV come from the germline V gene (reference sequence). CDR3 DNA sequence: TGTGCCAACCCCTACGAGCAGTACTTC. Its translation: CANPYEQYF.

This clone has just one count. The chain joins TRBV28 to TRBJ2-1; D is uncertain. V shed 9 bases and J shed 6 bases, with 12 bases lying between them. CDR1 MDHEN and CDR2 SYDVKM come from the germline V gene. There are 12 residues in the CDR3. For the CDR3, the DNA is TGTGCCAGTCAACTTCGCCTCAATGAGCAGTTCTTC. It translates to CASQLRLNEQFF.

J is TRBJ1-2 and V is TRBV28; D possibly corresponds to TRBD1 (6 bases). Per germline, CDR1 MDHEN and CDR2 SYDVKM. Deletions cut 3 bases from V and 7 bases from J, with 9 bases between. The length of the CDR3 is 12 residues. The CDR3 loop is CASSFGGLGYTF. The CDR3 DNA sequence: TGTGCCAGCAGTTTTGGGGGGCTTGGCTACACCTTC.

This rearrangement joins TRBV27 to TRBJ2-1; tentatively, D is TRBD2 (6 bases). Germline lookup yields CDR1 MNHEY and CDR2 SMNVEV (reference sequence). V gave up 8 bases and J gave up 8 bases, with 19 bases separating them. This CDR3 comprises 14 residues. The CDR3 bases are TGTGCCAGCGGACGGCGGGGCCCACGGGATGAGCAGTTCTTC. It specifies CASGRRGPRDEQFF.

The chain recombines TRBV5-1 with TRBJ1-1; D gene ambiguous. This CDR3 has 16 amino acids. Per germline, CDR1 SGHRS and CDR2 YFSETQ. The V and J ends lost 4 bases and 1 base respectively, with 17 bases between them. CDR3 nucleotide sequence: TGCGCCAGCAGCCCCTGGACGAGTTGGGAGAACACTGAAGCTTTCTTT. Its protein is CASSPWTSWENTEAFF. Together with reference TRBV5-1 and TRBJ1-1, the CDR3 gives the full variable domain: KAGVTQTPRYLIKTRGQQVTLSCSPISGHRSVSWYQQTPGQGLQFLFEYFSETQRNKGNFPGRFSGRQFSNSRSEMNVSTLELGDSALYLCASSPWTSWENTEAFFGQGTRLTVV.